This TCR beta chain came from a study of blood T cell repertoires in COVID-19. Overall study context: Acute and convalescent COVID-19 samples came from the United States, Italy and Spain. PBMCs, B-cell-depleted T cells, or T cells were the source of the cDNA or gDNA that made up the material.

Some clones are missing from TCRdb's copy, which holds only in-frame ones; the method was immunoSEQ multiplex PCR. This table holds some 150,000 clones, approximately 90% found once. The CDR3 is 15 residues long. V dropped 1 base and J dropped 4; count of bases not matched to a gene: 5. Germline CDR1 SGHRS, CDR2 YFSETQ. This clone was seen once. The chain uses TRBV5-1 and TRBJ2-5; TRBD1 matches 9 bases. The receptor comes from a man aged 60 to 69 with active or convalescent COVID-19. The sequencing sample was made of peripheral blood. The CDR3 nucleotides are TGCGCCAGCAGCTTGTTCACAGGGGGCGGAGAGACCCAGTACTTC. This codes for CASSLFTGGGETQYF. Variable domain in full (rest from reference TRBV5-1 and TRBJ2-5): KAGVTQTPRYLIKTRGQQVTLSCSPISGHRSVSWYQQTPGQGLQFLFEYFSETQRNKGNFPGRFSGRQFSNSRSEMNVSTLELGDSALYLCASSLFTGGGETQYFGPGTRLLVL.